What follows are 13 T cell receptor beta chains derived from one specimen sequenced in a study of resident and recirculating memory T cells in vitiligo. The repertoire was sequenced with immunoSEQ multiplex PCR; TCRdb's copy has only in-frame clones and lacks some. The table records roughly 42,000 clones, 80% to 95% of them present only once. Sequenced: blood. These receptors were taken from a male donor with vitiligo.

This clone was seen a single time. The chain recombines TRBV7-2 with TRBJ2-5, with 9 bases aligning to TRBD2. The CDR3 is 15 residues long. Looked up from germline, CDR1 is SGHTA and CDR2 is FQGNSA. V shed 2 bases and J 5 bases; nucleotides not matched to a gene: 6. CDR3 in DNA: TGTGCCAGCAGCTTACGCGGGGGGGGCCTCGAGACCCAGTACTTC. This encodes CASSLRGGGLETQYF.

The V gene is TRBV5-4, the J gene TRBJ1-1; 10 bases are shared with TRBD1. Germline V gene sequence: CDR1 SGHNT, CDR2 YYREEE (reference sequence). The CDR3 sequence is 16 residues long. J lost 0 bases, V lost 5 bases, and 7 bases had no gene match. The CDR3 DNA is TGTGCCAGCAGACCTCAGGACAGGGGGTTGAACACTGAAGCTTTCTTT. Its protein product is CASRPQDRGLNTEAFF.

The gene calls are TRBV9 and TRBJ1-4; 7 bases match TRBD1. Germline V gives CDR1 SGDLS, CDR2 YYNGEE. The CDR3 runs 14 residues. Trimming cost V 4 bases and J 8 bases; bases outside gene matches: 8. CDR3 region: CASSLTGAREKLFF. Here the CDR3 DNA reads TGTGCCAGCAGCCTAACAGGGGCGAGGGAAAAACTGTTTTTT.

This clone was counted a single time. The chain employs TRBV18 and TRBJ2-5, with a possible D match to TRBD1 (6 bases). V lost 4 bases to trimming and J lost 0 bases, with 15 bases between them. Germline lookup yields CDR1 KGHSH and CDR2 LQKENI. This CDR3 has 16 residues. CDR3 sequence: CASSRLDSVYQETQYF. CDR3 nucleotides: TGTGCCAGCTCACGACTGGACAGTGTGTACCAAGAGACCCAGTACTTC.

Only a few counts were recorded for this clone. V usage is TRBV5-1 and J usage is TRBJ1-2, with 10 bases fitting TRBD1. The CDR3 contains 14 residues. Losses at the gene ends were 0 bases for V and 5 bases for J; bases not matched to a gene: 1. In germline, CDR1 is SGHRS, CDR2 YFSETQ. The CDR3 loop reads CASSLGGQGYGYTF. CDR3 DNA: TGCGCCAGCAGCTTGGGGGGACAGGGGTATGGCTACACCTTC.

The genes are TRBV6-6 and TRBJ1-2; the match to TRBD1 covers 9 bases. This CDR3 has 15 amino acids. After removal of 6 bases from V and 6 bases from J, the junction contained 11 bases not matched to a gene. Germline V gene sequence: CDR1 MNHNY, CDR2 SVGAGI (reference sequence). This CDR3 reads CASREGQGFSDGYTF. CDR3 sequence (DNA): TGTGCCAGCAGGGAGGGACAGGGTTTTTCAGATGGCTACACCTTC.

This chain uses TRBV6-6 with TRBJ1-2; D unresolved. The ends were cut back, 0 bases at V and 6 bases at J, with 14 bases in the middle. Germline lookup yields CDR1 MNHNY and CDR2 SVGAGI (reference sequence). This CDR3 comprises 15 residues. The CDR3, as DNA: TGTGCCAGCAGTTACTCTCATCCGCCCCCTAATGGCTACACCTTC. Its protein product is CASSYSHPPPNGYTF.

The DNA for the CDR3 is TGTGCCAGCGGACAACAGGGGTATGGCTACACCTTC. This gives the protein CASGQQGYGYTF. The chain joins TRBV27 to TRBJ1-2; TRBD1 aligns across 7 bases. With 8 bases clipped from V and 5 bases from J, the junction kept 5 bases outside the gene matches. From germline, CDR1 is MNHEY and CDR2 SMNVEV (reference sequence). The CDR3 has 12 residues.

This clone was counted a few times. V gene TRBV6-6 combines with J gene TRBJ1-3; 10 nucleotides match TRBD1. The germline gives CDR1 MNHNY, CDR2 SVGAGI (reference sequence). V lost 0 bases to trimming and J lost 3 bases; unmatched junction nucleotides: 2. CDR3 length: 16 residues. The DNA for the CDR3 is TGTGCCAGCAGTTACTCTGACAGGGGGCATGGAAACACCATATATTTT. It encodes CASSYSDRGHGNTIYF.

This chain joins TRBV2 and TRBJ2-4; TRBD1 might be the D (6 bases). The V gene's germline CDR1 is SNHLY and CDR2 FYNNEI. CDR3 size: 14 residues. V was cut by 0 bases and J by 6 bases, with 9 bases left in between. CDR3: CASSEALGGNIQYF. CDR3 coding DNA: TGTGCCAGCAGTGAAGCGCTAGGGGGAAACATTCAGTACTTC. The full variable domain, its missing parts supplied by reference TRBV2 and TRBJ2-4, is EPEVTQTPSHQVTQMGQEVILRCVPISNHLYFYWYRQILGQKVEFLVSFYNNEISEKSEIFDDQFSVERPDGSNFTLKIRSTKLEDSAMYFCASSEALGGNIQYFGAGTRLSVL.

This clone appeared once. The genes are TRBV7-3 and TRBJ2-1; D perhaps matches TRBD1 (5 bases). Germline CDR1 and CDR2: SGHTA and FQGTGA. The CDR3 has 12 residues. Trimming removed 5 bases at V and 7 bases at J, with 9 bases between. DNA for the CDR3: TGTGCCAGCAGCACCGCAGGGAATGAGCAGTTCTTC. This gives the protein CASSTAGNEQFF.

The rearrangement joins TRBV6-1 to TRBJ2-2; 10 bases map to TRBD1. Germline CDR1 reads MNHNS; CDR2 reads SASEGT. This CDR3 has 13 amino acids. After removal of 9 bases from V and 9 bases from J, the junction contained 7 bases not matched to a gene. The CDR3 reads CASPDRGRRELFF. The CDR3 region has the DNA TGTGCCAGTCCTGACAGGGGGCGAAGGGAGCTGTTTTTT.

The chain couples TRBV9 to TRBJ2-2, with D maybe TRBD1 (6 bases). V lost 0 bases and J lost 5, with 11 bases in between. Looked up from germline, CDR1 is SGDLS and CDR2 is YYNGEE. CDR3 size: 15 residues. The CDR3 nucleotides read TGTGCCAGCAGCGTAGAGCTAGGGGGTACCGGGGAGCTGTTTTTT. This sequence encodes CASSVELGGTGELFF. Drawing the rest from reference TRBV9 and TRBJ2-2, the complete variable domain is DSGVTQTPKHLITATGQRVTLRCSPRSGDLSVYWYQQSLDQGLQFLIQYYNGEERAKGNILERFSAQQFPDLHSELNLSSLELGDSALYFCASSVELGGTGELFFGEGSRLTVL.